This entry lists 30 T cell receptor beta chains sequenced from one sample in a study of blood T cell repertoires in COVID-19. Sequencing was performed with immunoSEQ multiplex PCR; in TCRdb, only in-frame clones are kept and a portion is missing. The sample carries approximately 300,000 clones, more than 75% recorded once. The sample was peripheral blood. The receptor source for this set is a woman aged 50 to 60 with acute or convalescent COVID-19.

This chain links TRBV6-1 with TRBJ2-7; no clear D gene. With 2 bases removed from V and 3 bases from J, the gap between germline ends came to 23 bases. Looked up from germline, CDR1 is MNHNS and CDR2 is SASEGT. The CDR3 covers 18 residues. CDR3 in DNA: TGTGCCAGCAGTGAATTACATGCCTCTGGCTTTCGCCACTACGAGCAGTACTTC. Protein product: CASSELHASGFRHYEQYF.

The rearrangement links TRBV9 to TRBJ2-1, with D possibly being TRBD2 (5 bases). Looked up from germline, CDR1 is SGDLS and CDR2 is YYNGEE. CDR3 length equals 14 residues. Trimming removed 3 bases from V and 5 bases from J, with 12 bases in between. The DNA for the CDR3 is TGTGCCAGCAGCGCGAGCGGATCCCACAATGAGCAGTTCTTC. This translates into CASSASGSHNEQFF.

V is TRBV7-9 and J is TRBJ1-2; D not certain. In germline, CDR1 is SEHNR, CDR2 FQNEAQ (reference sequence). Between the trimmed V and J ends, which lost 5 bases and 4 bases, there was a span of 11 bases. The CDR3 has 13 amino acids. The CDR3 region is CASSPRSLYGYTF. Here the CDR3 DNA reads TGTGCCAGCAGCCCTCGGAGCCTCTATGGCTACACCTTC.

This chain uses TRBV5-4 with TRBJ1-4; 9 bases agree with TRBD1. V lost 5 bases, J lost 6 bases, and 8 bases stayed unmatched. Germline V CDR1 and CDR2: SGHNT, YYREEE (reference sequence). The CDR3 has 15 amino acids. The CDR3 nucleotides are TGTGCCAGCAGTCCACAGACAGGGGGGGATGAAAAACTGTTTTTT. This translates into CASSPQTGGDEKLFF.

This chain uses TRBV5-1 with TRBJ1-4; the match to TRBD1 covers 8 bases. The CDR3 is 15 amino acids. J was trimmed by 4 bases and V by 0 bases; bases with no gene match: 2. Germline CDR1 and CDR2: SGHRS and YFSETQ. CDR3 residues: CASSLGQGYNEKLFF. The CDR3 coding sequence is TGCGCCAGCAGCTTGGGACAGGGGTATAATGAAAAACTGTTTTTT.

The chain is built from TRBV12-5 and TRBJ2-1; TRBD2 agrees at 7 bases. Trimming cost V 4 bases and J 0 bases; bases outside gene matches: 6. This CDR3 region has 16 residues. Germline-derived CDR1 and CDR2 are LGHNT and FRNRAP. The CDR3 is CASGSGGRASYNEQFF. For the CDR3, the DNA is TGTGCTAGTGGTTCTGGTGGGAGGGCCTCCTACAATGAGCAGTTCTTC.

To note about this clone: This CDR3 is also generated by other DNA sequences in the sample. This chain links TRBV5-1 with TRBJ1-1; possibly TRBD1 for D (6 bases). V was pared by 0 bases and J by 1 base, with 7 bases between. The length of the CDR3 is 14 residues. Germline V gene sequence: CDR1 SGHRS, CDR2 YFSETQ. CDR3 in DNA: TGCGCCAGCAGCTTGGGGGGGCCGAACACTGAAGCTTTCTTT. Encoded protein: CASSLGGPNTEAFF.

The CDR3 DNA follows: TGTGCCAGCAGCCCCGGGGGGGAGGACATTCAGTACTTC. This codes for CASSPGGEDIQYF. The chain links TRBV5-4 to TRBJ2-4; 8 bases fit TRBD2. Unmatched junction bases numbered 5, after V lost 4 bases and J lost 8 bases. CDR3 size: 13 residues. Germline V gives CDR1 SGHNT, CDR2 YYREEE (reference sequence).

This clone was seen a single time. This chain uses TRBV11-2 with TRBJ1-1; tentative D call: TRBD1 (5 bases). The germline V gene has CDR1 SGHAT and CDR2 FQNNGV. The length of the CDR3 is 14 residues. The V end lost 7 bases, the J end lost 5 bases, and 17 bases lay between the germline ends. The CDR3 sequence: CASNFRVSETEAFF. In DNA, the CDR3 is TGTGCCAGCAACTTCAGGGTGTCGGAAACTGAAGCTTTCTTT. Combining the CDR3 with reference TRBV11-2 and TRBJ1-1 gives the whole variable domain EAGVAQSPRYKIIEKRQSVAFWCNPISGHATLYWYQQILGQGPKLLIQFQNNGVVDDSQLPKDRFSAERLKGVDSTLKIQPAKLEDSAVYLCASNFRVSETEAFFGQGTRLTVV.

J is TRBJ2-3 and V is TRBV7-9; the D gene is possibly TRBD2 (6 bases). Trimming took off 0 bases at V and 6 bases at J, with 10 bases between the two ends. Germline lookup yields CDR1 SEHNR and CDR2 FQNEAQ (reference sequence). The CDR3 has 14 residues. CDR3 bases: TGTGCCAGCAGCTTAGCGGCGGGACGGGATACGCAGTATTTT. This codes for CASSLAAGRDTQYF. Filled out from reference TRBV7-9 and TRBJ2-3, the complete variable domain reads DTGVSQNPRHKITKRGQNVTFRCDPISEHNRLYWYRQTLGQGPEFLTYFQNEAQLEKSRLLSDRFSAERPKGSFSTLEIQRTEQGDSAMYLCASSLAAGRDTQYFGPGTRLTVL.

J is TRBJ2-5 and V is TRBV15, with 8 positions matching TRBD2. This CDR3 spans 17 amino acids. The J segment lost 2 bases and the V segment lost 3 bases, leaving 11 bases of the junction unmatched. Germline-derived CDR1 and CDR2 are LNHNV and YYDKDF (reference sequence). CDR3 amino acids: CATSSGPLLAVQETQYF. CDR3 in DNA: TGTGCCACCAGCAGTGGCCCCCTACTAGCGGTTCAAGAGACCCAGTACTTC.

J is TRBJ1-6 and V is TRBV7-9; D unclear. Trimming took 5 bases from V and 9 from J, leaving 14 bases between them. Germline V gene lookup returns CDR1 SEHNR and CDR2 FQNEAQ (reference sequence). The CDR3 consists of 14 residues. CDR3 nucleotides: TGTGCCAGCAGCGGCGTACCCGAGGCTTCACCCCTCCACTTT. Protein: CASSGVPEASPLHF.

The rearrangement uses TRBV6-5 and TRBJ2-7, with 8 nucleotides matching TRBD2. The CDR3 loop spans 15 amino acids. The V gene's germline CDR1 is MNHEY and CDR2 SVGAGI. Germline trimming cut 2 bases from V and 1 base from J; bases unmatched to any gene: 4. CDR3 sequence reads: CASSYTSGNSYEQYF. The CDR3 DNA reads TGTGCCAGCAGTTACACTAGCGGCAATTCCTACGAGCAGTACTTC.

This clone turned up a few times. This chain joins TRBV25-1 and TRBJ2-3; the match to TRBD1 covers 7 bases. CDR3 length: 13 residues. V shed 5 bases and J 1 base; nucleotides not matched to a gene: 0. CDR1 MGHDK and CDR2 SYGVNS come from the germline V gene. CDR3 DNA: TGTGCCAGCAGTCAGGGGGGCACAGATACGCAGTATTTT. This gives the protein CASSQGGTDTQYF. The full variable domain, with the rest looked up from reference TRBV25-1 and TRBJ2-3, is EADIYQTPRYLVIGTGKKITLECSQTMGHDKMYWYQQDPGMELHLIHYSYGVNSTEKGDLSSESTVSRIRTEHFPLTLESARPSHTSQYLCASSQGGTDTQYFGPGTRLTVL.

V and J are TRBV5-1 and TRBJ2-3; TRBD2 might be the D (6 bases). Trimming removed 4 bases at V and 1 base at J, with 10 bases between. This CDR3 has 14 amino acids. CDR1 and CDR2 from the germline V gene are SGHRS and YFSETQ. Here the CDR3 reads CASSPGDGTDTQYF. CDR3 coding DNA: TGCGCCAGCAGCCCGGGGGACGGCACAGATACGCAGTATTTT. The entire variable domain, with the rest obtained from reference TRBV5-1 and TRBJ2-3, is as follows: KAGVTQTPRYLIKTRGQQVTLSCSPISGHRSVSWYQQTPGQGLQFLFEYFSETQRNKGNFPGRFSGRQFSNSRSEMNVSTLELGDSALYLCASSPGDGTDTQYFGPGTRLTVL.

The V and J genes are TRBV7-2 and TRBJ1-1; a possible D gene is TRBD1 (6 bases). Germline V lookup: CDR1 SGHTA, CDR2 FQGNSA. Trimming left V 7 bases short and J 1 base short, with 19 bases between. This CDR3 contains 16 residues. The CDR3 spells CASTGGGAGGNTEAFF. CDR3 coding DNA: TGTGCCAGCACCGGTGGGGGGGCTGGGGGGAACACTGAAGCTTTCTTT.

The chain employs TRBV2 and TRBJ2-7, with 8 bases aligning to TRBD1. The germline gives CDR1 SNHLY, CDR2 FYNNEI. V dropped 3 bases and J dropped 3; count of bases not matched to a gene: 7. This CDR3 has 15 residues. Here the CDR3 DNA reads TGTGCCAGCAGTGATGGCAGGGGGCTGATCTACGAGCAGTACTTC. Its protein is CASSDGRGLIYEQYF.

V usage is TRBV6-2 or TRBV6-3 and J usage is TRBJ2-7, with 8 bases fitting TRBD2. The length of the CDR3 is 17 residues. The trim removed 5 bases at V and 5 bases at J, leaving 17 bases unmatched. CDR1 is MNHEY and CDR2 is SVGEGT in the germline V gene. The CDR3, as DNA: TGTGCCAGCAGTAGCCAGGTAACAGCGGGGGCGAGCCACGAGCAGTACTTC. It translates to CASSSQVTAGASHEQYF.

This rearrangement joins TRBV3-1 (or the pseudogene TRBV3-2) to TRBJ2-1; 16 bases fit TRBD2. The CDR3 spans 18 residues. In germline, CDR1 is LGHDT, CDR2 YNNKEL (reference sequence). Unmatched junction bases numbered 5, after V lost 3 bases and J lost 3 bases. This CDR3 reads CASSHPGTSGRVYNEQFF. The CDR3 bases are TGTGCCAGCAGCCATCCCGGGACTAGCGGGAGGGTCTACAATGAGCAGTTCTTC.

The J gene is TRBJ2-7, the V gene TRBV28; 12 nucleotides match TRBD2. CDR3 length: 19 amino acids. Germline V gives CDR1 MDHEN, CDR2 SYDVKM. Unmatched junction bases numbered 14, after V lost 5 bases and J lost 0 bases. DNA for the CDR3: TGTGCCAGCAGTGGGGCCCCGGTGACTAGCGGGAGAACCTCCTACGAGCAGTACTTC. Translated: CASSGAPVTSGRTSYEQYF. Filled out from reference TRBV28 and TRBJ2-7, the complete variable domain reads DVKVTQSSRYLVKRTGEKVFLECVQDMDHENMFWYRQDPGLGLRLIYFSYDVKMKEKGDIPEGYSVSREKKERFSLILESASTNQTSMYLCASSGAPVTSGRTSYEQYFGPGTRLTVT.

The gene calls are TRBV29-1 and TRBJ2-1, with TRBD2 matching 7 bases. Per the germline V gene, CDR1 is SQVTM and CDR2 is ANQGSEA. CDR3 length: 16 amino acids. The J segment lost 4 bases and the V segment lost 1 base, leaving 10 bases of the junction unmatched. CDR3 coding DNA: TGCAGCGTTGAAGCTCGGCTAGCGGATTTATACAATGAGCAGTTCTTC. This sequence encodes CSVEARLADLYNEQFF.

The chain carries TRBV7-3 and TRBJ1-2; perhaps TRBD1 as D (6 bases). The V gene lost 4 bases and the J gene lost 8 bases, with 14 bases spanning the gap. The V gene's germline CDR1 is SGHTA and CDR2 FQGTGA. The CDR3 contains 13 residues. CDR3 amino acids: CASSSSPGVGYTF. CDR3 in DNA: TGTGCCAGCAGCTCAAGCCCAGGGGTCGGCTACACCTTC.

The chain has TRBV7-2 and TRBJ1-2; 7 bases align to TRBD1. In germline, CDR1 is SGHTA, CDR2 FQGNSA. The CDR3 has 16 amino acids. Losses at the gene ends were 5 bases for V and 4 bases for J; bases not matched to a gene: 13. CDR3 loop: CASSPPPTGSLYGYTF. In DNA, the CDR3 is TGTGCCAGCAGCCCACCACCGACAGGGAGCCTCTATGGCTACACCTTC.

J is TRBJ2-3 and V is TRBV19; TRBD2 matches at 8 bases. Germline V CDR1 and CDR2: LNHDA, SQIVND (reference sequence). This CDR3 spans 16 amino acids. After removal of 5 bases from V and 5 bases from J, the junction contained 12 bases not matched to a gene. CDR3 amino acids: CASSPSRREGRDTQYF. In nucleotides, the CDR3 is TGTGCCAGTAGTCCTTCTAGACGGGAGGGCCGAGATACGCAGTATTTT.

J is TRBJ2-7 and V is TRBV5-5; TRBD1 might be the D (5 bases). V was shortened by 0 bases and J by 3 bases, with 16 bases between the two germline ends. Germline CDR1 and CDR2: SGHKS and YYEKEE (reference sequence). This CDR3 is built from 16 residues. This CDR3 is CASSLARSGNSYEQYF. The DNA for the CDR3 is TGTGCCAGCAGCTTGGCCAGGTCAGGGAACAGCTACGAGCAGTACTTC.

In its sample, this clone was seen once. The V gene is TRBV11-2, the J gene TRBJ1-6; 7 bases match TRBD1. J was trimmed by 7 bases and V by 3 bases; bases with no gene match: 6. Germline V gene sequence: CDR1 SGHAT, CDR2 FQNNGV. CDR3 length equals 15 residues. CDR3 in amino acids: CASSLGQYTNSPLHF. The CDR3 nucleotides read TGTGCCAGCAGCTTGGGACAGTATACGAATTCACCCCTCCACTTT.

V gene TRBV29-1 combines with J gene TRBJ2-5; 7 bases fit TRBD1. V trimming: 3 bases; J trimming: 4 bases; junction bases outside the gene matches: 2. Germline V CDR1 and CDR2: SQVTM, ANQGSEA. This CDR3 is 12 amino acids long. CDR3 coding DNA: TGCAGCGTTGACACAGGGGCAGAGACCCAGTACTTC. Its translation: CSVDTGAETQYF.

The chain is built from TRBV5-1 and TRBJ2-7; TRBD1 aligns across 7 bases. The ends lost 1 base at V and 4 bases at J; junction bases unmatched: 8. Germline V gene sequence: CDR1 SGHRS, CDR2 YFSETQ. CDR3 length equals 15 residues. This CDR3 is CASSLNTNRGYEQYF. CDR3 nucleotide sequence: TGCGCCAGCAGCTTGAATACCAACAGGGGTTACGAGCAGTACTTC. The full variable domain, its missing parts supplied by reference TRBV5-1 and TRBJ2-7, is KAGVTQTPRYLIKTRGQQVTLSCSPISGHRSVSWYQQTPGQGLQFLFEYFSETQRNKGNFPGRFSGRQFSNSRSEMNVSTLELGDSALYLCASSLNTNRGYEQYFGPGTRLTVT.

The chain joins TRBV25-1 to TRBJ1-4, with D possibly matching TRBD1 (6 bases). Trimming removed 5 bases at V and 7 bases at J, with 23 bases between. This CDR3 region has 17 residues. Germline CDR1 MGHDK, CDR2 SYGVNS. DNA for the CDR3: TGTGCCAGCAGTCCACCTCGGGGCAGGGGAGGGGGTGAAAAACTGTTTTTT. As protein: CASSPPRGRGGGEKLFF.

V usage is TRBV7-9 and J usage is TRBJ1-1; D not certain. V lost 5 bases and J 7 bases, leaving 8 bases between the germline ends. Germline V gene data show CDR1 as SEHNR and CDR2 as FQNEAQ (reference sequence). The CDR3 is made up of 11 amino acids. The DNA of the CDR3 is TGTGCCAGCAGCCTACAGATTGAAGCTTTCTTT. Protein sequence: CASSLQIEAFF.